This is a list of T cell receptor beta chains from one sample in a study of blood T cell repertoires in COVID-19. The protocol was immunoSEQ multiplex PCR, while the TCRdb copy is restricted to in-frame clones and leaves out a portion. The data contain over 60,000 clones, roughly 91% of them singletons. Material: peripheral blood. The origin of the receptors is a man aged 50 to 59 with COVID-19, enrolled during active disease. Each CDR3 is given with its conserved first and last residue. The order of the fields is J gene, D gene, V gene, CDR3 protein, CDR3 DNA. The D gene is left open where the match is weak.

j_gene: TRBJ2-6
d_gene: TRBD1
v_gene: TRBV29-1
CDR3aa: CSVQTGGFTGANVLTF
CDR3nt: TGCAGCGTCCAGACAGGGGGCTTTACTGGGGCCAACGTCCTGACTTTC

j_gene: TRBJ2-3
d_gene: TRBD2
v_gene: TRBV7-2
CDR3aa: CASSLALMVAGADTQYF
CDR3nt: TGTGCCAGCAGCTTAGCGCTAATGGTAGCGGGGGCTGATACGCAGTATTTT

j_gene: TRBJ2-3
d_gene: NA
v_gene: TRBV7-9
CDR3aa: CASSIVREGDTQYF
CDR3nt: TGTGCCAGCAGCATTGTTCGGGAAGGAGATACGCAGTATTTT

j_gene: TRBJ1-1
d_gene: TRBD1
v_gene: TRBV19
CDR3aa: CASSTGQGARDEAFF
CDR3nt: TGTGCCAGTAGTACCGGACAGGGCGCGAGGGATGAAGCTTTCTTT

j_gene: TRBJ1-4
d_gene: TRBD1
v_gene: TRBV9
CDR3aa: CASSARGQGESEKLFF
CDR3nt: TGTGCCAGCAGCGCCAGGGGCCAGGGGGAAAGTGAAAAACTGTTTTTT

j_gene: TRBJ2-1
d_gene: NA
v_gene: TRBV7-2
CDR3aa: CASSLAGTGLGEQFF
CDR3nt: TGTGCCAGCAGCCTGGCAGGTACAGGGTTGGGTGAGCAGTTCTTC

j_gene: TRBJ2-3
d_gene: NA
v_gene: TRBV6-2/TRBV6-3
CDR3aa: CASSYRDNVADTQYF
CDR3nt: TGTGCCAGCAGTTACCGGGACAACGTTGCGGATACGCAGTATTTT

j_gene: TRBJ1-6
d_gene: TRBD1
v_gene: TRBV9
CDR3aa: CASSGGTDYNSPLHF
CDR3nt: TGTGCCAGCAGCGGCGGGACAGACTATAATTCACCCCTCCACTTT

j_gene: TRBJ1-1
d_gene: NA
v_gene: TRBV10-3
CDR3aa: CAISNGGDTEAFF
CDR3nt: TGTGCCATCAGCAACGGGGGGGACACTGAAGCTTTCTTT

j_gene: TRBJ2-5
d_gene: TRBD1
v_gene: TRBV19
CDR3aa: CASSKGQQETQYF
CDR3nt: TGTGCCAGTAGTAAGGGACAGCAAGAGACCCAGTACTTC